The next 19 T cell receptor beta chains were all read from a single sample in a study of Graves' ophthalmopathy and Graves' hyperthyroidism. TCR beta CDR3 amplification used RNA transcripts. HTBI primers were used in a first-round RT-PCR, which preceded a second-round multiplex PCR. TCRdb called the multiplex PCR reads again in MiXCR, with one record for every CDR3 protein. Of around 1,000,000 distinct CDR3 sequences in the sample, roughly two fifths were seen once. The sample was peripheral blood or thyroid tissue (not recorded which). The receptors stem from an adult man with Graves' hyperthyroidism.

The V gene is TRBV19, the J gene TRBJ1-5, with 9 bases that match TRBD1. Trimming at V came to 4 bases and at J to 3 bases, leaving 10 bases not matched to a gene. Per germline, CDR1 LNHDA and CDR2 SQIVND (reference sequence). The CDR3 is made up of 17 amino acids. CDR3 nucleotides: TGTGCCAGTAGTACGTCCAGGGGGACAGGGACCAATCAGCCCCAGCATTTT. Residues: CASSTSRGTGTNQPQHF. Full variable domain (missing parts from reference TRBV19 and TRBJ1-5): DGGITQSPKYLFRKEGQNVTLSCEQNLNHDAMYWYRQDPGQGLRLIYYSQIVNDFQKGDIAEGYSVSREKKESFPLTVTSAQKNPTAFYLCASSTSRGTGTNQPQHFGDGTRLSIL.

This clonotype was detected once. This CDR3 is CAWGLQAEKLFF. For the CDR3, the DNA is TGTGCCTGGGGCCTGCAAGCCGAAAAACTGTTTTTT. The chain links TRBV30 to TRBJ1-4; D remains unclear. V was clipped by 5 bases and J by 8 bases, with 12 bases between them. CDR1 GTSNPN and CDR2 SVGIG come from the germline V gene (reference sequence). CDR3 size: 12 residues. Looking up the rest from reference TRBV30 and TRBJ1-4 gives the full variable domain: SQTIHQWPATLVQPVGSPLSLECTVEGTSNPNLYWYRQAAGRGLQLLFYSVGIGQISSEVPQNLSASRPQDRQFILSSKKLLLSDSGFYLCAWGLQAEKLFFGSGTQLSVL.

V and J are TRBV25-1 and TRBJ2-1; D perhaps matches TRBD2 (6 bases). This CDR3 spans 14 amino acids. V gave up 3 bases and J gave up 12 bases, with 18 bases separating them. The V gene's germline CDR1 is MGHDK and CDR2 SYGVNS. CDR3 in amino acids: CASSDLDPRGRQFF. The CDR3 bases are TGTGCCAGCAGTGACCTTGACCCGCGGGGAAGGCAGTTCTTC.

A few counts support this clonotype. The chain employs TRBV4-1 and TRBJ1-1; 11 nucleotides agree with TRBD1. The length of the CDR3 is 17 residues. Germline values: CDR1 MGHRA, CDR2 YSYEKL. V was pared by 2 bases and J by 3 bases, with 8 bases of the junction left unmatched. CDR3 residues: CASSQLEGTGGDTEAFF. The CDR3 DNA sequence: TGCGCCAGCAGCCAACTCGAAGGGACAGGGGGTGACACTGAAGCTTTCTTT.

J is TRBJ2-6 and V is TRBV11-2, with D tentatively TRBD2 (5 bases). Trimming left V 1 base short and J 4 bases short, with 11 bases between. The CDR3 totals 16 residues. Germline V CDR1 and CDR2: SGHAT, FQNNGV. Written as DNA, the CDR3 is TGTGCCAGCAGCTTAGGTGGGAGTACCGGGGCCAACGTCCTGACTTTC. It codes for CASSLGGSTGANVLTF.

This clonotype was observed once. This may be a read error: a much more frequent sequence differs by one nucleotide. V usage is TRBV5-8 and J usage is TRBJ1-5, with D unclear. The V gene lost 2 bases and the J gene lost 10 bases, with 10 bases spanning the gap. In germline, CDR1 is SGHTS, CDR2 YDEGEE. CDR3 length: 12 residues. As DNA, the CDR3 is TGTGCCAGCAGCTTATCCCCTCATCCCCAGCATTTT. The encoded protein is CASSLSPHPQHF.

This clonotype has a count of ten or more. The chain combines TRBV12-3 or TRBV12-4 with TRBJ2-5; 7 bases align to TRBD1. The ends lost 6 bases at V and 5 bases at J; junction bases unmatched: 9. The length of the CDR3 is 14 residues. Here the CDR3 reads CASSLRQGGETQYF. DNA for the CDR3: TGTGCCAGCAGCTTAAGACAGGGCGGTGAGACCCAGTACTTC.

This chain joins TRBV12-3 or TRBV12-4 and TRBJ1-5, with D hard to call. V shed 3 bases and J shed 3 bases, with 9 bases lying between them. The CDR3 is 14 amino acids. The CDR3 bases are TGTGCCAGCAGTTTGTGGGATTTCAATCAGCCCCAGCATTTT. Amino acids: CASSLWDFNQPQHF.

The rearrangement joins TRBV25-1 to TRBJ2-5; 11 nucleotides agree with TRBD2. Germline CDR1 is MGHDK and CDR2 is SYGVNS. This CDR3 has 16 amino acids. V was clipped by 6 bases and J by 4 bases; unmatched bases: 10. CDR3 residues: CASSRGIAGGIETQYF. CDR3 bases: TGTGCCAGCAGCCGGGGCATAGCGGGAGGGATAGAGACCCAGTACTTC.

In its sample, this clonotype was seen many times. The J gene is TRBJ2-2, the V gene TRBV2, with D maybe TRBD1 (6 bases). Trimming stripped 11 bases from V and 6 bases from J, with 7 bases between. The germline CDR1 and CDR2 sequences are SNHLY and FYNNEI. The CDR3 totals 10 residues. The chain's CDR3 is CAQGSGELFF. In DNA, the CDR3 is TGTGCCCAGGGGTCCGGGGAGCTGTTTTTT.

The chain recombines TRBV24-1 with TRBJ1-5, with unresolved D. V lost 1 base, J lost 4 bases, and 7 bases lay in between. The CDR3 totals 14 residues. The V gene's germline CDR1 is KGHDR and CDR2 SFDVKD. CDR3 protein: CATSDLGRNQPQHF. The CDR3 DNA is TGTGCCACCAGTGATTTAGGCAGAAATCAGCCCCAGCATTTT.

V is TRBV27 and J is TRBJ2-7, with TRBD1 matching over 10 bases. The CDR3 runs 15 residues. With 8 bases clipped from V and 1 base from J, the junction kept 8 bases outside the gene matches. CDR1 and CDR2 from the germline V gene are MNHEY and SMNVEV (reference sequence). Here the CDR3 DNA reads TGTGCCAGCCGCTCAGGGACAGGGGAATCCTACGAGCAGTACTTC. Protein sequence: CASRSGTGESYEQYF.

There are many counts of this clonotype. The V and J genes are TRBV5-1 and TRBJ1-2; D is unclear. Per germline, CDR1 SGHRS and CDR2 YFSETQ. V dropped 2 bases and J dropped 2 bases, with 13 bases sitting between them. This CDR3 comprises 15 residues. CDR3: CASSLGGSKNYGYTF. In DNA, the CDR3 is TGCGCCAGCAGCTTAGGCGGCAGTAAGAACTATGGCTACACCTTC.

The V and J genes are TRBV29-1 and TRBJ2-5; no firm D call. The CDR3 spans 11 residues. Germline V gene lookup returns CDR1 SQVTM and CDR2 ANQGSEA. The CDR3 sequence: CNTSGEETQYF. CDR3 bases: TGCAACACAAGTGGGGAAGAGACCCAGTACTTC.

In this sample, this clonotype turned up once. The rearrangement uses TRBV12-3 or TRBV12-4 and TRBJ1-5; no firm D call. V was trimmed by 1 base and J by 3 bases, leaving 10 bases between them. CDR3 length: 15 amino acids. CDR3 sequence: CASSLGVQANQPQHF. Written as DNA, the CDR3 is TGTGCCAGCAGTTTAGGAGTACAAGCCAATCAGCCCCAGCATTTT.

Comments on this clonotype: A much larger clone lies a single base off, so this may be a read error. This chain joins TRBV19 and TRBJ2-5; no clear D. The CDR3 loop spans 10 amino acids. CDR1 is LNHDA and CDR2 is SQIVND in the germline V gene (reference sequence). V was trimmed by 11 bases and J by 1 base, leaving 5 bases between them. CDR3 sequence reads: CAAGQETQYF. The CDR3 DNA follows: TGTGCCGCCGGCCAAGAGACCCAGTACTTC.

This chain uses TRBV2 with TRBJ2-7; 7 nucleotides match TRBD2. The CDR3 consists of 14 residues. The germline CDR1 and CDR2 sequences are SNHLY and FYNNEI. V dropped 4 bases and J dropped 5; count of bases not matched to a gene: 8. CDR3 loop: CASSAEGGPHEQYF. The DNA of the CDR3 is TGTGCCAGCAGTGCTGAGGGAGGGCCGCACGAGCAGTACTTC.

As regards this clonotype: A read error may be the cause here, since a much bigger clone is one base away. This sequence joins TRBV7-9 and TRBJ1-2; TRBD1 might be the D (6 bases). The CDR3 spans 14 residues. Germline CDR1 SEHNR, CDR2 FQNEAQ (reference sequence). CDR3 DNA: TGTGCCATCAGCTACCGGGGGGGCGGTGGTGGCTACACCTTC. It specifies CAISYRGGGGGYTF.

The CDR3 loop is CAISYPTGGGYEQYF. In DNA form, the CDR3 reads TGTGCCATCAGTTACCCGACAGGGGGCGGTTACGAGCAGTACTTC. This chain uses TRBV10-3 with TRBJ2-7; 10 positions agree with TRBD1. The germline V gene has CDR1 ENHRY and CDR2 SYGVKD. With V trimmed by 5 bases and J by 4 bases, 8 bases remained unmatched. There are 15 residues in the CDR3.